This entry lists 23 T cell receptor beta chains sequenced from one sample in a study of blood T cell repertoires in COVID-19 (TCRdb year 2020). Libraries were built with the immunoSEQ multiplex PCR assay. TCRdb took this table from immuneACCESS and kept in-frame rearrangements with V and J called. Such tables lack part of the clones; where checked against another copy, unresolved V genes explain under half of the gap, and the rest is unexplained. The sample table shows 250,000 to 300,000 clones, and 70% to 90% are seen once. The top ten clones comprise about 4.5% of the sample. The sequencing sample was made of peripheral blood. These receptor sequences come from a man aged 60 to 69 who had recovered from COVID-19.

This clone was observed once. The rearrangement links TRBV19 to TRBJ2-3; D perhaps matches TRBD2 (7 bases). The CDR3 is made up of 16 amino acids. Trimming shortened V by 2 bases and J by 0 bases, and 12 bases separated the two germline ends. Germline CDR1 LNHDA, CDR2 SQIVND (reference sequence). This CDR3 is CASSITAGASTDTQYF. CDR3 coding DNA: TGTGCCAGTAGTATAACCGCGGGGGCTAGCACAGATACGCAGTATTTT.

The chain uses TRBV5-1 and TRBJ2-5, with 7 bases fitting TRBD1. Germline lookup yields CDR1 SGHRS and CDR2 YFSETQ. The CDR3 is 14 residues long. J was trimmed by 5 bases and V by 10 bases; bases with no gene match: 14. CDR3 coding DNA: TGCGCCTCCAGGGACAGTCTCTGGTTGGAGACCCAGTACTTC. It specifies CASRDSLWLETQYF.

The gene calls are TRBV7-9 and TRBJ2-7; TRBD1 agrees at 8 bases. Germline V gene sequence: CDR1 SEHNR, CDR2 FQNEAQ (reference sequence). The CDR3 length is 18 residues. Germline trimming cut 4 bases from V and 7 bases from J; bases unmatched to any gene: 21. The CDR3 DNA sequence: TGTGCCAGCAGCTACCCTAGAGGCCCAGGGGGCCTTTTGGGGGAGCAGTACTTC. This encodes CASSYPRGPGGLLGEQYF.

The chain employs TRBV6-5 and TRBJ1-2, with D perhaps matching TRBD1 (5 bases). Between the trimmed V and J ends, which lost 2 bases and 7 bases, there was a span of 17 bases. The CDR3 is 15 amino acids. The germline gives CDR1 MNHEY, CDR2 SVGAGI. CDR3 amino acids: CASSYLGQGKSGYTF. CDR3 nucleotide sequence: TGTGCCAGCAGTTACCTCGGGCAGGGAAAGAGTGGCTACACCTTC.

The chain employs TRBV2 and TRBJ1-2; D is unclear. CDR3 length: 13 residues. Trimming cost V 2 bases and J 0 bases, with 4 bases left between them. In germline, CDR1 is SNHLY, CDR2 FYNNEI. CDR3 nucleotides: TGTGCCAGCAGTGAACAAACTAACTATGGCTACACCTTC. It translates to CASSEQTNYGYTF. The whole variable domain, remainder taken from reference TRBV2 and TRBJ1-2, is EPEVTQTPSHQVTQMGQEVILRCVPISNHLYFYWYRQILGQKVEFLVSFYNNEISEKSEIFDDQFSVERPDGSNFTLKIRSTKLEDSAMYFCASSEQTNYGYTFGSGTRLTVV.

The chain has TRBV5-1 and TRBJ2-7; 9 bases agree with TRBD1. Germline V gene lookup returns CDR1 SGHRS and CDR2 YFSETQ. The CDR3 is 15 amino acids. J was trimmed by 6 bases and V by 4 bases; bases with no gene match: 11. The chain's CDR3 is CASSPTGQGLSEQYF. The CDR3 DNA is TGCGCCAGCAGCCCCACCGGACAGGGGCTGTCCGAGCAGTACTTC.

The rearrangement links TRBV30 to TRBJ2-2; D unclear. CDR1 is GTSNPN, CDR2 SVGIG, per germline (reference sequence). CDR3 length: 13 residues. The germline V and J ends were trimmed by 3 bases and 8 bases, with 13 bases remaining between them. DNA for the CDR3: TGTGCCTGGAGGGCAGGCCTAAGGGGGGAGCTGTTTTTT. Translation gives CAWRAGLRGELFF.

This chain connects TRBV6-5 to TRBJ1-1; D gene ambiguous. The germline CDR1 and CDR2 sequences are MNHEY and SVGAGI. Between the trimmed V and J ends, which lost 2 bases and 2 bases, there was a span of 6 bases. CDR3 length equals 13 residues. The CDR3 DNA follows: TGTGCCAGCAGTTACGGGAGAAACACTGAAGCTTTCTTT. This codes for CASSYGRNTEAFF.

The V gene is TRBV30, the J gene TRBJ2-1; unclear D gene. Trimming left V 5 bases short and J 0 bases short, with 11 bases between. Germline V CDR1 and CDR2: GTSNPN, SVGIG (reference sequence). The CDR3 is 14 amino acids. The CDR3, as DNA: TGTGCCTGGGTTCGAGCGAGCTCCTACAATGAGCAGTTCTTC. Translated, it gives CAWVRASSYNEQFF.

V is TRBV19 and J is TRBJ2-3; TRBD2 is a possible D gene (7 bases). The CDR3 consists of 14 residues. Trimming left V 6 bases short and J 5 bases short, with 15 bases between. Germline V gene sequence: CDR1 LNHDA, CDR2 SQIVND (reference sequence). The CDR3 spells CASRRGGGRDTQYF. The CDR3 DNA follows: TGTGCCAGTAGGCGAGGGGGGGGGCGAGATACGCAGTATTTT.

A single count supports this clone. The CDR3 sequence is CASSLYQGTYGYTF. CDR3 nucleotide sequence: TGTGCCAGCAGTTTATATCAGGGCACCTATGGCTACACCTTC. V and J are TRBV28 and TRBJ1-2; D might be TRBD1 (5 bases). Deletions cut 1 base from V and 4 bases from J, with 10 bases between. Germline assignment: CDR1 MDHEN and CDR2 SYDVKM. The CDR3 loop spans 14 amino acids.

The chain combines TRBV5-1 with TRBJ1-1; 8 nucleotides align to TRBD1. V lost 7 bases, J lost 1 base, and 9 bases stayed unmatched. In germline, CDR1 is SGHRS, CDR2 YFSETQ. The CDR3 is 15 amino acids. CDR3 protein: CASRRVGTGNTEAFF. The CDR3 bases are TGCGCCAGCCGGAGGGTTGGGACAGGGAACACTGAAGCTTTCTTT.

This clone came up once. The CDR3 DNA is TGTGCCAGCAGTGACGCGGGGGGGAAAGAGACCCAGTACTTC. Its translation: CASSDAGGKETQYF. The V call is TRBV2, the J call TRBJ2-5; 9 bases fit TRBD2. Germline CDR1 is SNHLY and CDR2 is FYNNEI. V lost 3 bases to trimming and J lost 3 bases; unmatched junction nucleotides: 2. The CDR3 has 14 amino acids.

This clone was recorded at least ten times. The V gene is TRBV2, the J gene TRBJ1-5; maybe TRBD1 (5 bases). This CDR3 is built from 15 residues. Germline V gene data show CDR1 as SNHLY and CDR2 as FYNNEI. V gave up 1 base and J gave up 0 bases, with 7 bases separating them. The CDR3 coding sequence is TGTGCCAGCAGTGAAGACAGGCTTAGCAATCAGCCCCAGCATTTT. Translated: CASSEDRLSNQPQHF.

This clone was counted only a few times. This chain links TRBV3-1 (or the pseudogene TRBV3-2) with TRBJ2-7, with TRBD2 matching over 10 bases. Germline lookup yields CDR1 LGHDT and CDR2 YNNKEL (reference sequence). With 5 bases clipped from V and 5 bases from J, the junction kept 6 bases outside the gene matches. This CDR3 contains 14 residues. As DNA, the CDR3 is TGTGCCAGCAGCGCGAGCGGGAGGGCCCACGAGCAGTACTTC. It specifies CASSASGRAHEQYF.

This chain joins TRBV23-1 and TRBJ1-4; D not resolved. TRBV23-1 is identified as an open reading frame with a role that is uncertain. This CDR3 is built from 18 residues. V was clipped by 4 bases and J by 0 bases, with 18 bases between them. CDR3 bases: TGCGCCAGCAGTCTCGACCGGGGAGGACGCGCAACTAATGAAAAACTGTTTTTT. The encoded protein is CASSLDRGGRATNEKLFF.

The chain employs TRBV18 and TRBJ2-1; 8 bases are a match to TRBD1. This CDR3 is 19 amino acids long. The germline gives CDR1 KGHSH, CDR2 LQKENI. V trimming: 6 bases; J trimming: 7 bases; junction bases outside the gene matches: 23. The CDR3 loop reads CASSILQLGGQGVENEQFF. Written as DNA, the CDR3 is TGTGCCAGCTCCATCCTACAACTCGGCGGACAGGGAGTTGAGAATGAGCAGTTCTTC. Combining the CDR3 with reference TRBV18 and TRBJ2-1 gives the whole variable domain NAGVMQNPRHLVRRRGQEARLRCSPMKGHSHVYWYRQLPEEGLKFMVYLQKENIIDESGMPKERFSAEFPKEGPSILRIQQVVRGDSAAYFCASSILQLGGQGVENEQFFGPGTRLTVL.

This chain connects TRBV7-3 to TRBJ2-1; TRBD2 aligns across 13 bases. V trimming: 1 base; J trimming: 1 base; junction bases outside the gene matches: 4. The CDR3 extends over 18 amino acids. CDR1 is SGHTA, CDR2 FQGTGA, per germline. Here the CDR3 reads CASSLSPTSGGSYNEQFF. The DNA for the CDR3 is TGTGCCAGCAGCTTAAGCCCGACTAGCGGGGGGTCCTACAATGAGCAGTTCTTC.

The CDR3, as DNA: TGTGCCAGCAGCTTAACAGGGGCAAAGGGACTAGCGGGGCGCCAAGAGACCCAGTACTTC. The encoded protein is CASSLTGAKGLAGRQETQYF. The gene calls are TRBV7-3 and TRBJ2-5; the match to TRBD2 covers 13 bases. V trimming: 0 bases; J trimming: 1 base; junction bases outside the gene matches: 11. The germline V gene encodes CDR1 SGHTA and CDR2 FQGTGA. This CDR3 is built from 20 residues.

The CDR3 DNA reads TGCGCCAGCAGCCAACGGGGTTCCCCTTCCTACGAGCAGTACTTC. Amino acid sequence: CASSQRGSPSYEQYF. The chain employs TRBV4-1 and TRBJ2-7; D is possibly TRBD2 (5 bases). Trimming took off 2 bases at V and 1 base at J, with 12 bases between the two ends. The germline V gene encodes CDR1 MGHRA and CDR2 YSYEKL. CDR3 length equals 15 residues.

The CDR3 sequence is CASSSFGGLAGSHNEQFF. The CDR3 nucleotides are TGTGCCAGCAGTTCCTTCGGGGGGCTAGCGGGGAGTCACAATGAGCAGTTCTTC. V is TRBV27 and J is TRBJ2-1, with TRBD2 matching 9 bases. The germline V gene encodes CDR1 MNHEY and CDR2 SMNVEV (reference sequence). With 4 bases clipped from V and 5 bases from J, the junction kept 15 bases outside the gene matches. This CDR3 has 18 residues.

The chain employs TRBV7-8 and TRBJ2-6, with D possibly TRBD1 on 5 matching bases. The germline V gene has CDR1 SGHVS and CDR2 FQNEAQ. The CDR3 contains 13 residues. With 3 bases removed from V and 12 bases from J, the gap between germline ends came to 12 bases. For the CDR3, the DNA is TGTGCCAGCAGCTTGGGGCAGGGCAGCGTCCTGACTTTC. As protein: CASSLGQGSVLTF.

The chain carries TRBV7-2 and TRBJ1-6; possible D gene TRBD1, 5 bases. CDR3 size: 14 residues. CDR1 is SGHTA, CDR2 FQGNSA, per germline. The V end lost 6 bases, the J end lost 6 bases, and 12 bases lay between the germline ends. The CDR3 bases are TGTGCCAGCAGACGGGGGGGTAGTAATTCACCCCTCCACTTT. Translation gives CASRRGGSNSPLHF.